This T cell receptor beta chain was captured in a study of blood T cell repertoires in COVID-19. Whole-study context: Nucleic acid was either cDNA or gDNA, and it came from T cells, B-cell-depleted T cells, or PBMCs.

This table comes from immunoSEQ multiplex PCR, and its TCRdb copy is limited to in-frame clones, with some not included. The sample yields fewer than 400,000 clones, about 83% seen once. Per germline, CDR1 SGHTA and CDR2 FQGNSA. V lost 5 bases to trimming and J lost 4 bases; unmatched junction nucleotides: 5. CDR3 length: 14 residues. The sequencing sample was made of PBMCs or T cells enriched from blood (not recorded which). This clonotype was obtained from a woman aged 45-65 years who had recovered from COVID-19. This rearrangement joins TRBV7-2 to TRBJ1-2, with TRBD1 identical over 9 bases. CDR3 loop: CASSNTGGSYGYTF. For the CDR3, the DNA is TGTGCCAGCAGCAACACAGGGGGCAGCTATGGCTACACCTTC.